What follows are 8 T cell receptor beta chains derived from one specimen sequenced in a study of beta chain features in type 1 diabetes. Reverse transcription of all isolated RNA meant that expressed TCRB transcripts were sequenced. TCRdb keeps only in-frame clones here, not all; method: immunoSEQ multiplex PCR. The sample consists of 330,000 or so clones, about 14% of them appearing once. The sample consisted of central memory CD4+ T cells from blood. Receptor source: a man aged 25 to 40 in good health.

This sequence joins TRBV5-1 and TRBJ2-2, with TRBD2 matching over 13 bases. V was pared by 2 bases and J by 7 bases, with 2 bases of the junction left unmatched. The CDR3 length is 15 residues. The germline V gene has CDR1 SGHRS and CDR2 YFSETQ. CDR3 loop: CASSFRLAGGGELFF. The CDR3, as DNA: TGCGCCAGCAGCTTCCGACTAGCGGGAGGCGGGGAGCTGTTTTTT.

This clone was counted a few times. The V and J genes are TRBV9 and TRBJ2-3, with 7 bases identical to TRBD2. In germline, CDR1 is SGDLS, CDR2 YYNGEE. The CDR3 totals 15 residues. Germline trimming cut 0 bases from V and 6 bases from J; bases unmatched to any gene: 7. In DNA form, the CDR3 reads TGTGCCAGCAGCGTAGGCAGGGCGGGGGTCGATACGCAGTATTTT. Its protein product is CASSVGRAGVDTQYF.

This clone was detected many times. CDR3 DNA: TGTGCCAGCAGTCGTGGAGGGACAGATACGCAGTATTTT. Translated, it gives CASSRGGTDTQYF. This rearrangement joins TRBV5-6 to TRBJ2-3, with D possibly being TRBD2 (6 bases). Germline CDR1 reads SGHDT; CDR2 reads YYEEEE. V was clipped by 5 bases and J by 3 bases, with 10 bases between them. This CDR3 spans 13 amino acids. Full variable domain (rest looked up from reference TRBV5-6 and TRBJ2-3): DAGVTQSPTHLIKTRGQQVTLRCSPKSGHDTVSWYQQALGQGPQFIFQYYEEEERQRGNFPDRFSGHQFPNYSSELNVNALLLGDSALYLCASSRGGTDTQYFGPGTRLTVL.

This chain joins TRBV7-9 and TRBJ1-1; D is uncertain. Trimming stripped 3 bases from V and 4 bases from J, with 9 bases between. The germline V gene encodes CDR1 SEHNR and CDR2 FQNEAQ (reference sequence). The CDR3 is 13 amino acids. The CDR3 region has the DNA TGTGCCAGCAGCTTGCTAGAAAGCACTGAAGCTTTCTTT. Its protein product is CASSLLESTEAFF.

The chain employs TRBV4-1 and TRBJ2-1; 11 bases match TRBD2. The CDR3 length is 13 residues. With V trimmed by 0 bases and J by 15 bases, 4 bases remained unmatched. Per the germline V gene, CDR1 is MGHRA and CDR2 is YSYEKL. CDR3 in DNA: TGCGCCAGCAGCCAAGATTGGACTAGCGGGCCGTTCTTC. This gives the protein CASSQDWTSGPFF.

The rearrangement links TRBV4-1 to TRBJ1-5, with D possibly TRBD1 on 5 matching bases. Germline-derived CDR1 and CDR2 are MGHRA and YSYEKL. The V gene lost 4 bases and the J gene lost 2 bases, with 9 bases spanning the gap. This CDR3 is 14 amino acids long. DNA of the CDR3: TGCGCCAGCAGCCCCTTGGGGGGCAATCAGCCCCAGCATTTT. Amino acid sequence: CASSPLGGNQPQHF.

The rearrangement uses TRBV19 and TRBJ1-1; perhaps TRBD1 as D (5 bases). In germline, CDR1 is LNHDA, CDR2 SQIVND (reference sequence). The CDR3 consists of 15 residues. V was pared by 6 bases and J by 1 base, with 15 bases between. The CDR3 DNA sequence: TGTGCCAGTAGGATCGACAGAGCCAGGAACACTGAAGCTTTCTTT. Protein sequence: CASRIDRARNTEAFF.

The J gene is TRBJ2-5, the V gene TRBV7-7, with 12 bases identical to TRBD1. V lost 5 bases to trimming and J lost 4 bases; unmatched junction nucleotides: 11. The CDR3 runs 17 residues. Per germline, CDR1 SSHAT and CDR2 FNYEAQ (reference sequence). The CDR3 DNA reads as TGTGCCAGCAGCCGGGCCGGGACAGGGGGCGAGGGAGAGACCCAGTACTTC. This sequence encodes CASSRAGTGGEGETQYF.